This T cell receptor beta chain emerged from a study of T-cell reconstitution after alpha-beta-depleted transplantation in children. The CDR3 covers 13 residues. V lost 0 bases and J 9 bases, leaving 8 bases between the germline ends. The germline gives CDR1 KGHDR, CDR2 SFDVKD. Unique molecular identifiers tagged the TCRbeta library. TCRdb ran MiXCR on the PCR reads and lists one entry per CDR3 protein. Of about 900,000 distinct CDR3 sequences in the sample, about 26% are singletons; the top ten hold roughly 31%. This clonotype was recorded only once. Specimen: PBMCs, mostly from graft donor cells, collected 360 days after TCRalphabeta/CD19-depleted stem cell transplant. This sequence originates from a boy less than two years old who had a stem cell transplant for SCID, so the T cells may come from the graft donor. The V call is TRBV24-1, the J call TRBJ2-1; D possibly uses TRBD1 or TRBD2 (5 bases each). The CDR3 DNA reads TGTGCCACCAGTGATTTGTGGGGGAGTGAGCAGTTCTTC. Residues: CATSDLWGSEQFF.